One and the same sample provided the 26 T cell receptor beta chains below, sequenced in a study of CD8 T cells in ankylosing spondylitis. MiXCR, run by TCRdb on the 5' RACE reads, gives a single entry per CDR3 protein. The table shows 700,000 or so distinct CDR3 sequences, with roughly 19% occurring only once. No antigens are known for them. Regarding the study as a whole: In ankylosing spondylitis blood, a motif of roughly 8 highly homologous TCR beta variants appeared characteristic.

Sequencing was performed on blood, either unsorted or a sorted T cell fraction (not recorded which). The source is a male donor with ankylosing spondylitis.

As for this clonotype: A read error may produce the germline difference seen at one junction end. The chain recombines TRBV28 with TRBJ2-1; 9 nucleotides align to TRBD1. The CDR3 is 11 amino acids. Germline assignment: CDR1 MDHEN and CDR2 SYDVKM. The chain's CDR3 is CASTNDRGAVF. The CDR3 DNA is TGTGCCAGCACCAACGACAGGGGGGCTGTCTTC.

CDR3 loop: CASSGRSNTGELFF. As DNA, the CDR3 is TGCGCCAGCAGTGGCAGATCGAACACCGGGGAGCTGTTTTTT. The rearrangement links TRBV5-1 to TRBJ2-2; D ambiguous. This CDR3 is built from 14 residues. Trimming pared 5 bases from V and 0 bases from J, leaving 8 bases between. Germline CDR1 is SGHRS and CDR2 is YFSETQ.

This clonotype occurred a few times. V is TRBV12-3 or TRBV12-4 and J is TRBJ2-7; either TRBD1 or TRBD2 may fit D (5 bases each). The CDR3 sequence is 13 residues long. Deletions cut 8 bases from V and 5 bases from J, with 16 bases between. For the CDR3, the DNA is TGTGCCAGCGGTTGGGACGGTCAAAACGAGCAGTACTTC. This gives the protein CASGWDGQNEQYF.

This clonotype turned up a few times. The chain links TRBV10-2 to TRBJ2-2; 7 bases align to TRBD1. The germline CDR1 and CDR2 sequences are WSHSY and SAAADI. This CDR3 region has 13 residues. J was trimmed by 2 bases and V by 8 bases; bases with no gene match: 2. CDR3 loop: CASGTVNTGELFF. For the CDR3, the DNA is TGCGCCAGCGGGACAGTTAACACCGGGGAGCTGTTTTTT.

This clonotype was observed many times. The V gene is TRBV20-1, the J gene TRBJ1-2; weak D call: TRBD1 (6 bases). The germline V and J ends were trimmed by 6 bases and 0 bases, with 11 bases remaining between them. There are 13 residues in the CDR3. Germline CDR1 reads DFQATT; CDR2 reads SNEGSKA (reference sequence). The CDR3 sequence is CSALDRANYGYTF. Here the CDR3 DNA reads TGCAGTGCCCTGGACAGAGCTAACTATGGCTACACCTTC.

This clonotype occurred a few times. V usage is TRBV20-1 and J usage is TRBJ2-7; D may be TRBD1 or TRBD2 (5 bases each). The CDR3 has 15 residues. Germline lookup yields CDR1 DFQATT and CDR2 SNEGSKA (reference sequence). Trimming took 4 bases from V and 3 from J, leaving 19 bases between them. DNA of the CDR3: TGCAGTGCTACCCCACTTGGGACGATTCACTACGAGCAGTACTTC. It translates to CSATPLGTIHYEQYF.

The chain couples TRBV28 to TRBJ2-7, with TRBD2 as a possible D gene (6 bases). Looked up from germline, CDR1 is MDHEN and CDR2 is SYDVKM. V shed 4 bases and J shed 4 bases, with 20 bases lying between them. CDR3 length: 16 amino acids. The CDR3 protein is CASSSLRGGPFYEQYF. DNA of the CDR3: TGTGCCAGCAGTTCTTTGCGTGGAGGGCCTTTTTACGAGCAGTACTTC.

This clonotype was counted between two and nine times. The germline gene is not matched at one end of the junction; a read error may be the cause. The CDR3 protein is CSVEGQGVGDTQYF. CDR3 nucleotides: TGCAGCGTGGAAGGACAGGGGGTGGGAGATACGCAGTATTTT. The J gene is TRBJ2-3, the V gene TRBV29-1; 10 bases map to TRBD1. In germline, CDR1 is SQVTM, CDR2 ANQGSEA. This CDR3 has 14 residues.

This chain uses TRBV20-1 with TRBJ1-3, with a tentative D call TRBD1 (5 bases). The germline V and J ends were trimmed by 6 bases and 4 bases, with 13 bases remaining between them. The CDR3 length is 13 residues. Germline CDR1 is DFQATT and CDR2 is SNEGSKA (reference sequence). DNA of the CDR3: TGCAGTGCGTCAACAGGCTACGGAAACACCATATATTTT. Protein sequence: CSASTGYGNTIYF.

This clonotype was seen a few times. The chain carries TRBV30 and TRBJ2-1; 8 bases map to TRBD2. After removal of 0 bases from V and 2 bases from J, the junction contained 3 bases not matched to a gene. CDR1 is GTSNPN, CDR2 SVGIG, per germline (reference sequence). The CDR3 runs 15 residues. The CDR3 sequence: CAWSVNSGAYNEQFF. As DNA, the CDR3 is TGTGCCTGGAGTGTCAATAGCGGGGCCTACAATGAGCAGTTCTTC.

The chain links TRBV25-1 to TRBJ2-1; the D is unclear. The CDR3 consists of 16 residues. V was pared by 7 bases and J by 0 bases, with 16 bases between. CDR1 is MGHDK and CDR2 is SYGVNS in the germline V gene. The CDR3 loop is CASKPSTRSSYNEQFF. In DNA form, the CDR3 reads TGTGCCAGCAAGCCTTCCACTCGAAGCTCCTACAATGAGCAGTTCTTC.

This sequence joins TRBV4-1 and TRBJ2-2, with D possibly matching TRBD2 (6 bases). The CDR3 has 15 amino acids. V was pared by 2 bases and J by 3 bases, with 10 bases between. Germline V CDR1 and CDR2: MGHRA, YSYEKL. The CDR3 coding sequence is TGCGCCAGCAGCCAAATAGCGGTAGACACCGGGGAGCTGTTTTTT. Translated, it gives CASSQIAVDTGELFF.

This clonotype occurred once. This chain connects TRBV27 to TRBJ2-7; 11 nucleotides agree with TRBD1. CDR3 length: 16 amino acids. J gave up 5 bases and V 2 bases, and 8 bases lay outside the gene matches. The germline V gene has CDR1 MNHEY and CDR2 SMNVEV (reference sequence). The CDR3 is CASSLITGQGVNEQYF. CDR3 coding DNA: TGTGCCAGCAGTTTAATAACGGGACAGGGGGTTAACGAGCAGTACTTC.

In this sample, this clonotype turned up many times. CDR3 protein: CASSLSGGGYEQYF. The CDR3 nucleotides read TGTGCCAGCAGTTTATCAGGGGGCGGCTACGAGCAGTACTTC. The chain combines TRBV27 with TRBJ2-7; 7 bases are shared with TRBD1. With V trimmed by 0 bases and J by 3 bases, 2 bases remained unmatched. The CDR3 extends over 14 amino acids. Germline V gene lookup returns CDR1 MNHEY and CDR2 SMNVEV (reference sequence).

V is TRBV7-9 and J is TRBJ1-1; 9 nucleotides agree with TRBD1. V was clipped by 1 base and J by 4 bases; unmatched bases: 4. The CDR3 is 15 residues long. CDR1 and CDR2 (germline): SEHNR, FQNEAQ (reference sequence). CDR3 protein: CASSLEGQGFTEAFF. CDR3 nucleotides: TGTGCCAGCAGCTTAGAGGGACAGGGTTTCACTGAAGCTTTCTTT.

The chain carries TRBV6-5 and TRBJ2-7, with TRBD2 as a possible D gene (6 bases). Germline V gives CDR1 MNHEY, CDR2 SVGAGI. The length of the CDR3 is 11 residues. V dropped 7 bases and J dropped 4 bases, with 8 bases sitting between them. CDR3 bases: TGTGCCAGCATGGGGGGATACGAGCAGTACTTC. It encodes CASMGGYEQYF.

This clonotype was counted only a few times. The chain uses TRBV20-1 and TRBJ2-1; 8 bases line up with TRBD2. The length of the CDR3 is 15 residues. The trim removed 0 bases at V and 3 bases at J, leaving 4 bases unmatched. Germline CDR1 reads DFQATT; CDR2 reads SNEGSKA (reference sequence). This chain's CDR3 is CSAREGGGIYNEQFF. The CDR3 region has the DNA TGCAGTGCTAGAGAGGGCGGGGGGATCTACAATGAGCAGTTCTTC.

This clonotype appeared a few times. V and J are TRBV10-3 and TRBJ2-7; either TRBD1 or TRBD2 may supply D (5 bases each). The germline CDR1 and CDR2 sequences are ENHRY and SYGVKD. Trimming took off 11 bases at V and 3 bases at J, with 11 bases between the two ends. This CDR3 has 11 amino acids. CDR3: CASGALYEQYF. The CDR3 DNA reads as TGTGCCTCCGGGGCCCTCTACGAGCAGTACTTC.

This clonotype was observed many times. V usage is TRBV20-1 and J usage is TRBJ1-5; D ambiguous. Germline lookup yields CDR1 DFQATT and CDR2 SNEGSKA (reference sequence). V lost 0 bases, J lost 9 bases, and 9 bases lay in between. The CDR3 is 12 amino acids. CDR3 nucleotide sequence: TGCAGTGCTAGAGATCAAGGGTTGCCCCAGCATTTT. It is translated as CSARDQGLPQHF.

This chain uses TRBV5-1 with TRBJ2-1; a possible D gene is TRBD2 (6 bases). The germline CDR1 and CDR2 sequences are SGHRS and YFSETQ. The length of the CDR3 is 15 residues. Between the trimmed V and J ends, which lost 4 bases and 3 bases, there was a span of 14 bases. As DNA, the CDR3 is TGCGCCAGCAGCCCCGCGGGACTCAGCTACAATGAGCAGTTCTTC. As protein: CASSPAGLSYNEQFF.

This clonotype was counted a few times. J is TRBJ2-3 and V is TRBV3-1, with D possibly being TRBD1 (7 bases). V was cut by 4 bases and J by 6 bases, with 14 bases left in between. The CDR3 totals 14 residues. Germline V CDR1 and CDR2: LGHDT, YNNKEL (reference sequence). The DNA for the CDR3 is TGTGCCAGCAGCCGACAGGGAGGTACGGATACGCAGTATTTT. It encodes CASSRQGGTDTQYF.

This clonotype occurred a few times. DNA for the CDR3: TGCAGCGTTGATAACAGGGGGCGCGAGGAGACCCAGTACTTC. It codes for CSVDNRGREETQYF. The chain links TRBV29-1 to TRBJ2-5; 9 nucleotides match TRBD1. Trimming took 3 bases from V and 5 from J; bases not matched to a gene: 7. CDR1 and CDR2 from the germline V gene are SQVTM and ANQGSEA. This CDR3 spans 14 amino acids.

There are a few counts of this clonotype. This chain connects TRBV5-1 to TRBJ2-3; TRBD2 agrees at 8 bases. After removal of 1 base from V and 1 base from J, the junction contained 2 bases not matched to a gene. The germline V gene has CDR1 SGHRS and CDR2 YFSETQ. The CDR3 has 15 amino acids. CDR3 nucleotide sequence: TGCGCCAGCAGCTTGCCCGGGGGGGGCACAGATACGCAGTATTTT. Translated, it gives CASSLPGGGTDTQYF. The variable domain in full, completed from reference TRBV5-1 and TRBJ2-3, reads KAGVTQTPRYLIKTRGQQVTLSCSPISGHRSVSWYQQTPGQGLQFLFEYFSETQRNKGNFPGRFSGRQFSNSRSEMNVSTLELGDSALYLCASSLPGGGTDTQYFGPGTRLTVL.

The CDR3 spells CASSVRQAGGELFF. CDR3 in DNA: TGTGCCAGCAGTGTCCGCCAAGCGGGAGGGGAGCTGTTTTTT. J is TRBJ2-2 and V is TRBV6-1; 7 nucleotides align to TRBD2. The trim removed 4 bases at V and 8 bases at J, leaving 7 bases unmatched. Germline V gene data show CDR1 as MNHNS and CDR2 as SASEGT. This CDR3 contains 14 residues.

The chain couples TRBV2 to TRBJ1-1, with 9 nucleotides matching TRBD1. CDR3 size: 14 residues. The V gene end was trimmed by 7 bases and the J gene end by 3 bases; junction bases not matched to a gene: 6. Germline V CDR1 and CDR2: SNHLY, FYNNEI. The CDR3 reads CASTEDRGDTEAFF. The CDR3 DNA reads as TGTGCCAGCACTGAGGACAGGGGCGACACTGAAGCTTTCTTT.

CDR3 amino acids: CASSFMGGEYNEQFF. CDR3 nucleotides: TGTGCCAGCAGCTTTATGGGCGGAGAGTACAATGAGCAGTTCTTC. The chain couples TRBV5-4 to TRBJ2-1; D unresolved. With 2 bases removed from V and 4 bases from J, the gap between germline ends came to 13 bases. Germline CDR1 is SGHNT and CDR2 is YYREEE (reference sequence). CDR3 length: 15 residues.